This TCR beta chain was identified during a study of blood T cell repertoires in COVID-19. For the study at large: Samples came from the United States, Italy and Spain, spanning acute and convalescent COVID-19. The cDNA or gDNA used as material had been derived from T cells, B-cell-depleted T cells, or PBMCs.

Some clones are missing from TCRdb's copy, which holds only in-frame ones; the method was immunoSEQ multiplex PCR. Of about 300,000 clones in the sample, over 75% were seen once. CDR1 and CDR2 from the germline V gene are MNHEY and SVGEGT. V gave up 2 bases and J gave up 6 bases; unmatched junction bases: 10. The CDR3 has 15 residues. This receptor was obtained from a young man with active or convalescent COVID-19. Sequencing was performed on peripheral blood. This chain uses TRBV6-2 or TRBV6-3 with TRBJ2-7, with 7 bases aligning to TRBD2. CDR3 DNA sequence: TGTGCCAGCAGTTACCTTGGACTAGTTGGGCGCGAGCAGTACTTC. This translates into CASSYLGLVGREQYF.